Presented here are 30 T cell receptor beta chains from one specimen sequenced in a study of CD8 T cells in Susac syndrome. The RNA input was about 0.5 to 1 ug, and it was reverse transcribed with random hexamers. MiXCR, run by TCRdb on the immunoSEQ multiplex PCR reads, gives a single entry per CDR3 protein. The table includes 95,000 to 150,000 distinct CDR3 sequences, roughly 95% detected once. The sample taken for sequencing was CD4+ T cells from PBMCs. The receptors originated from a human donor with Susac syndrome.

The chain carries TRBV28 and TRBJ1-3, with D hard to call. V was shortened by 8 bases and J by 0 bases, with 11 bases between the two germline ends. CDR1 is MDHEN and CDR2 is SYDVKM in the germline V gene. This CDR3 spans 14 amino acids. CDR3 nucleotide sequence: TGTGCCAGCGGTACCACTTACTCTGGAAACACCATATATTTT. As protein: CASGTTYSGNTIYF.

The chain recombines TRBV20-1 with TRBJ2-5; 10 bases map to TRBD1. Unmatched junction bases numbered 5, after V lost 6 bases and J lost 4 bases. CDR1 is DFQATT and CDR2 is SNEGSKA in the germline V gene (reference sequence). This CDR3 region has 13 residues. In nucleotides, the CDR3 is TGCAGTGCCCAGACAGGGGGCGGAGAGACCCAGTACTTC. It codes for CSAQTGGGETQYF.

Comments on this clonotype: The CDR3 does not end in the conserved phenylalanine or tryptophan, so this is likely a read error. CDR3 DNA: TGTGCCAGCAGTCCCTTCGGGGGGGGAAGCTACGAGCAGTACTAC. This sequence encodes CASSPFGGGSYEQYY. This chain links TRBV12-3 or TRBV12-4 with TRBJ2-7; TRBD2 matches at 8 bases. V was pared by 5 bases and J by 3 bases, with 9 bases of the junction left unmatched. The length of the CDR3 is 15 residues.

This clonotype has only one observation. V usage is TRBV28 and J usage is TRBJ1-2; D ambiguous. This CDR3 contains 11 residues. V shed 11 bases and J shed 1 base, with 8 bases lying between them. Looked up from germline, CDR1 is MDHEN and CDR2 is SYDVKM. The CDR3 loop reads CACVGNYGYTF. In nucleotides, the CDR3 is TGTGCCTGCGTCGGTAACTATGGCTACACCTTC.

The gene calls are TRBV20-1 and TRBJ2-7; D gene ambiguous. Germline CDR1 reads DFQATT; CDR2 reads SNEGSKA (reference sequence). This CDR3 has 14 amino acids. Trimming left V 5 bases short and J 0 bases short, with 14 bases between. CDR3 region: CSAPRVLSSYEQYF. The CDR3 DNA sequence: TGCAGTGCTCCACGGGTCCTGAGCTCCTACGAGCAGTACTTC.

The rearrangement uses TRBV5-4 and TRBJ2-7; 9 bases fit TRBD1. CDR1 is SGHNT, CDR2 YYREEE, per germline (reference sequence). The CDR3 contains 14 residues. Germline trimming cut 3 bases from V and 7 bases from J; bases unmatched to any gene: 8. The DNA for the CDR3 is TGTGCCAGCAGCTCGAAACAGGGGGCGCGGGAGCAGTACTTC. Its protein is CASSSKQGAREQYF.

The rearrangement links TRBV29-1 to TRBJ2-3; a weak D match, TRBD2 (6 bases). The CDR3 loop spans 9 amino acids. Trimming cost V 3 bases and J 11 bases, with 6 bases left between them. Germline V gene sequence: CDR1 SQVTM, CDR2 ANQGSEA. DNA of the CDR3: TGCAGCGTTGACGGGGGGCAGTATTTT. Its translation: CSVDGGQYF.

The chain has TRBV18 and TRBJ2-7, with D perhaps TRBD2 (6 bases). The germline V gene encodes CDR1 KGHSH and CDR2 LQKENI. V was shortened by 2 bases and J by 0 bases, with 11 bases between the two germline ends. The CDR3 consists of 15 residues. Here the CDR3 reads CASSPSAGPSYEQYF. DNA of the CDR3: TGTGCCAGCTCACCATCGGCGGGACCCTCCTACGAGCAGTACTTC.

This sequence joins TRBV29-1 and TRBJ2-7, with D perhaps TRBD1 (6 bases). Between the trimmed V and J ends, which lost 3 bases and 3 bases, there was a span of 9 bases. Germline lookup yields CDR1 SQVTM and CDR2 ANQGSEA. CDR3 length equals 12 residues. CDR3: CSVERDNYEQYF. CDR3 nucleotide sequence: TGCAGCGTTGAGAGGGACAACTACGAGCAGTACTTC.

This chain joins TRBV15 and TRBJ2-4; tentatively, D is TRBD2 (6 bases). V was shortened by 0 bases and J by 1 base, with 10 bases between the two germline ends. Germline assignment: CDR1 LNHNV and CDR2 YYDKDF (reference sequence). The CDR3 contains 16 residues. In nucleotides, the CDR3 is TGTGCCACCAGCAGAGATGGGGGGAGCGCCAAAAACATTCAGTACTTC. Its translation is CATSRDGGSAKNIQYF.

V is TRBV9 and J is TRBJ2-1; TRBD2 aligns across 7 bases. V trimming: 3 bases; J trimming: 0 bases; junction bases outside the gene matches: 3. Germline V lookup: CDR1 SGDLS, CDR2 YYNGEE. CDR3 length: 15 amino acids. The CDR3 bases are TGTGCCAGCAGCGCCCGGGGGGACTCCTACAATGAGCAGTTCTTC. This encodes CASSARGDSYNEQFF.

The chain recombines TRBV20-1 with TRBJ1-5, with unresolved D. In germline, CDR1 is DFQATT, CDR2 SNEGSKA (reference sequence). The CDR3 contains 12 residues. Trimming left V 3 bases short and J 2 bases short, with 5 bases between. The CDR3 spells CSARPGNQPQHF. For the CDR3, the DNA is TGCAGTGCTAGGCCCGGCAATCAGCCCCAGCATTTT.

The chain employs TRBV4-2 and TRBJ2-5, with 12 bases aligning to TRBD2. The CDR3 covers 15 residues. The germline V gene encodes CDR1 LGHNA and CDR2 YNFKEQ. The junction had 6 bases not matched to a gene; V was cut back by 5 bases and J by 5 bases. The CDR3 bases are TGTGCCAGCAGCGACCGGACTAGCGGGAAGGAGACCCAGTACTTC. Protein product: CASSDRTSGKETQYF.

This clonotype has a single count. The gene calls are TRBV7-2 and TRBJ2-2; D may correspond to TRBD1 or TRBD2 (5 bases each). The CDR3 runs to 15 residues. The V gene's germline CDR1 is SGHTA and CDR2 FQGNSA. V shed 4 bases and J shed 4 bases, with 13 bases lying between them. The CDR3 spells CASSSGTATTGELFF. CDR3 nucleotide sequence: TGTGCCAGCAGCTCCGGGACCGCGACCACCGGGGAGCTGTTTTTT. The full variable domain, with the rest looked up from reference TRBV7-2 and TRBJ2-2, is GAGVSQSPSNKVTEKGKDVELRCDPISGHTALYWYRQSLGQGLEFLIYFQGNSAPDKSGLPSDRFSAERTGGSVSTLTIQRTQQEDSAVYLCASSSGTATTGELFFGEGSRLTVL.

This clonotype was seen just once. The rearrangement uses TRBV28 and TRBJ1-2; 7 nucleotides match TRBD1. Germline CDR1 reads MDHEN; CDR2 reads SYDVKM. There are 12 residues in the CDR3. The J segment lost 8 bases and the V segment lost 6 bases, leaving 6 bases of the junction unmatched. CDR3 loop: CASSSGGRGYTF. The CDR3 DNA reads as TGTGCCAGCAGCTCAGGGGGTCGGGGCTACACCTTC.

This clonotype was found once. V is TRBV7-2 and J is TRBJ2-7; the D gene is possibly TRBD2 (6 bases). CDR3 size: 14 residues. Trimming stripped 4 bases from V and 3 bases from J, with 13 bases between. Per germline, CDR1 SGHTA and CDR2 FQGNSA. Here the CDR3 DNA reads TGTGCCAGCAGCTCCCAAGCTAGCGACTACGAGCAGTACTTC. Amino acid sequence: CASSSQASDYEQYF.

The rearrangement uses TRBV7-2 and TRBJ2-2; 12 nucleotides match TRBD2. V was pared by 10 bases and J by 3 bases, with 9 bases of the junction left unmatched. Germline V CDR1 and CDR2: SGHTA, FQGNSA. The CDR3 covers 16 residues. The CDR3 spells CAISSGLAGYTGELFF. As DNA, the CDR3 is TGTGCCATCTCATCCGGACTAGCGGGGTACACCGGGGAGCTGTTTTTT. Full variable domain (missing parts from reference TRBV7-2 and TRBJ2-2): GAGVSQSPSNKVTEKGKDVELRCDPISGHTALYWYRQSLGQGLEFLIYFQGNSAPDKSGLPSDRFSAERTGGSVSTLTIQRTQQEDSAVYLCAISSGLAGYTGELFFGEGSRLTVL.

This chain joins TRBV20-1 and TRBJ2-7; D is undetermined. This CDR3 region has 14 residues. CDR1 is DFQATT, CDR2 SNEGSKA, per germline (reference sequence). The V end was cut by 5 bases, the J end by 1 base, with 15 bases between. For the CDR3, the DNA is TGCAGTGCTGAGGCCCGGGCGCCGTCCTACGAGCAGTACTTC. Encoded protein: CSAEARAPSYEQYF.

The J gene is TRBJ2-1, the V gene TRBV4-1, with 9 bases aligning to TRBD2. The CDR3 contains 15 residues. The ends lost 0 bases at V and 9 bases at J; junction bases unmatched: 6. CDR1 MGHRA and CDR2 YSYEKL come from the germline V gene. The CDR3 sequence is CASSQDLAGMGEQFF. CDR3 DNA: TGCGCCAGCAGCCAAGACCTAGCGGGAATGGGTGAGCAGTTCTTC.

The J gene is TRBJ2-2, the V gene TRBV19, with 14 positions matching TRBD2. Germline-derived CDR1 and CDR2 are LNHDA and SQIVND (reference sequence). The CDR3 is 16 amino acids. After removal of 4 bases from V and 4 bases from J, the junction contained 2 bases not matched to a gene. CDR3 nucleotide sequence: TGTGCCAGTAGTACGGGACTAGCGGGAGTCACCGGGGAGCTGTTTTTT. This sequence encodes CASSTGLAGVTGELFF.

The V and J genes are TRBV2 and TRBJ2-1, with a tentative D call TRBD2 (6 bases). CDR1 and CDR2 from the germline V gene are SNHLY and FYNNEI. V lost 7 bases to trimming and J lost 7 bases, with 11 bases between them. The CDR3 sequence is 12 residues long. The CDR3 protein is CASTVSGNEQFF. CDR3 nucleotides: TGTGCCAGCACCGTAAGCGGGAATGAGCAGTTCTTC.

The chain recombines TRBV5-1 with TRBJ2-7; 9 bases fit TRBD2. V trimming: 1 base; J trimming: 4 bases; junction bases outside the gene matches: 0. CDR1 and CDR2 (germline): SGHRS, YFSETQ. The CDR3 runs to 13 residues. The DNA of the CDR3 is TGCGCCAGCAGCTTGACTAGCGGGTACGAGCAGTACTTC. Translating gives CASSLTSGYEQYF.

This clonotype was seen a single time. This chain links TRBV27 with TRBJ1-1; the D gene is possibly TRBD1 (6 bases). The CDR3 covers 15 residues. In germline, CDR1 is MNHEY, CDR2 SMNVEV (reference sequence). Trimming shortened V by 8 bases and J by 4 bases, and 20 bases separated the two germline ends. The CDR3 sequence is CASQPGGRAATEAFF. CDR3 coding DNA: TGTGCCAGCCAACCGGGGGGCAGGGCGGCCACTGAAGCTTTCTTT.

The J gene is TRBJ2-4, the V gene TRBV15; no reliable D call. Trimming stripped 8 bases from V and 5 bases from J, with 4 bases between. The V gene's germline CDR1 is LNHNV and CDR2 YYDKDF (reference sequence). This CDR3 is 10 amino acids long. The CDR3 spells CATGQNIQYF. DNA of the CDR3: TGTGCCACCGGGCAAAACATTCAGTACTTC.

The sample holds one count of this clonotype. The chain employs TRBV5-6 and TRBJ2-2; a weak D match, TRBD2 (6 bases). V lost 4 bases and J 1 base, leaving 14 bases between the germline ends. This CDR3 is built from 16 residues. Germline loops: CDR1 SGHDT, CDR2 YYEEEE. The CDR3 spells CASSRRETLNTGELFF. The CDR3 DNA is TGTGCCAGCAGCCGCCGGGAGACTCTGAACACCGGGGAGCTGTTTTTT.

This chain links TRBV7-9 with TRBJ2-1; weak D call: TRBD2 (7 bases). Germline assignment: CDR1 SEHNR and CDR2 FQNEAQ (reference sequence). V gave up 5 bases and J gave up 0 bases, with 23 bases separating them. This CDR3 is 19 amino acids long. CDR3 nucleotide sequence: TGTGCCAGCAGCCCTAGGGGGGTTAGCGGGCCAAGCTCCTACAATGAGCAGTTCTTC. Translation gives CASSPRGVSGPSSYNEQFF.

The chain uses TRBV28 and TRBJ1-2; D remains ambiguous. The V gene's germline CDR1 is MDHEN and CDR2 SYDVKM. The CDR3 contains 12 residues. The V gene lost 6 bases and the J gene lost 3 bases, with 8 bases spanning the gap. CDR3 amino acids: CASSPPDYGYTF. The CDR3 bases are TGTGCCAGCAGCCCGCCGGACTATGGCTACACCTTC.

DNA for the CDR3: TGTGCCAGCACCACAACCTCCGTGGGAACCCAGTACTTC. This translates into CASTTTSVGTQYF. The chain employs TRBV7-2 and TRBJ2-5; D is undetermined. V was cut by 7 bases and J by 8 bases, with 17 bases left in between. Germline V gene data show CDR1 as SGHTA and CDR2 as FQGNSA. The CDR3 consists of 13 residues.

The chain links TRBV10-3 to TRBJ2-7; D call uncertain. The CDR3 has 12 amino acids. The ends were cut back, 5 bases at V and 2 bases at J, with 7 bases in the middle. CDR1 ENHRY and CDR2 SYGVKD come from the germline V gene. CDR3 residues: CAISKEAYEQYF. The CDR3 nucleotides read TGTGCCATCAGTAAAGAAGCCTACGAGCAGTACTTC.

The chain has TRBV5-6 and TRBJ2-7; 7 nucleotides match TRBD1. V lost 4 bases to trimming and J lost 5 bases; unmatched junction nucleotides: 15. The V gene's germline CDR1 is SGHDT and CDR2 YYEEEE. This CDR3 has 16 amino acids. CDR3: CASSLRSTGLMDEQYF. The CDR3 DNA follows: TGTGCCAGCAGCCTCCGGTCGACAGGGTTGATGGACGAGCAGTACTTC.